The 9 T cell receptor beta chains listed next were all sequenced from one sample in a study of regulatory T cells in long-lasting Graves disease. HTBI primers from iRepertoire and Arm-PCR of CDR3 regions yielded the TCR beta libraries. Using its own MiXCR run on the multiplex PCR reads, TCRdb lists one record per CDR3 protein. The table records 250,000 or so distinct CDR3 sequences, about 18% of them present only once. Regarding time point: newly diagnosed GD, antithyroid drugs for less than 3 months. Researchers made the TCR library from RNA that was extracted from PBMCs. This sample was also put to use in a study of T cells in Graves' hyperthyroidism and ophthalmopathy.

The material was peripheral blood mononuclear cells (PBMCs), obtained at new diagnosis, from a patient treated with antithyroid drugs. These receptor sequences come from a woman in her thirties with Graves disease.

This clonotype appeared many times. This sequence joins TRBV11-2 and TRBJ2-5, with D perhaps given as TRBD1 or TRBD2 (5 bases each). CDR1 is SGHAT and CDR2 is FQNNGV in the germline V gene. The CDR3 is 15 amino acids. V lost 5 bases to trimming and J lost 5 bases, with 18 bases between them. The CDR3 coding sequence is TGTGCCAGCAGCGGGGAGCAGGGTCGTTTGGAGACCCAGTACTTC. It translates to CASSGEQGRLETQYF.

This clonotype was found many times. The V call is TRBV29-1, the J call TRBJ2-1; TRBD2 aligns across 16 bases. Germline V gives CDR1 SQVTM, CDR2 ANQGSEA. Trimming at V came to 8 bases and at J to 14 bases, leaving 12 bases not matched to a gene. CDR3 length: 14 amino acids. The CDR3 DNA sequence: TGCAGCACCTACGGGACTAGCGGGGGGGCCTCAGAGTTCTTC. Translated, it gives CSTYGTSGGASEFF.

This clonotype was seen at least ten times. The gene calls are TRBV20-1 and TRBJ2-7; D possibly matches TRBD1 or TRBD2 (5 bases each). The CDR3 runs 13 residues. Trimming removed 5 bases from V and 1 base from J, with 12 bases in between. CDR1 DFQATT and CDR2 SNEGSKA come from the germline V gene (reference sequence). DNA of the CDR3: TGCAGTGCTGCCGGGACGGAATCCTACGAGCAGTACTTC. Its protein is CSAAGTESYEQYF.

With respect to this clonotype: Since a far larger clone is one base different, this is likely a read error. The V gene is TRBV27, the J gene TRBJ2-3; D possibly matches TRBD1 or TRBD2 (6 bases each). TRBJ2-1 matches the DNA end more closely, so the J call is doubtful. CDR1 MNHEY and CDR2 SMNVEV come from the germline V gene (reference sequence). This CDR3 region has 15 residues. The CDR3 region is CASSFEGDSHNEQFF. The CDR3 coding sequence is TGTGCCAGCAGTTTCGAGGGGGACTCCCACAATGAGCAGTTCTTC.

This clonotype was observed at least ten times. V usage is TRBV27 and J usage is TRBJ1-4; D not certain. This CDR3 contains 14 residues. Per germline, CDR1 MNHEY and CDR2 SMNVEV (reference sequence). V dropped 4 bases and J dropped 7 bases, with 13 bases sitting between them. DNA of the CDR3: TGTGCCAGCAGTTCCGCCGGGGAGGGTGAAAAACTGTTTTTT. It translates to CASSSAGEGEKLFF.

This clonotype was detected many times. The chain carries TRBV20-1 and TRBJ2-3, with TRBD2 matching over 10 bases. The CDR3 covers 13 residues. V trimming: 5 bases; J trimming: 5 bases; junction bases outside the gene matches: 4. The V gene's germline CDR1 is DFQATT and CDR2 SNEGSKA (reference sequence). The CDR3 DNA follows: TGCAGTGCTTTCAGCGGGGGGGGAGATACGCAGTATTTT. Protein product: CSAFSGGGDTQYF.

This chain links TRBV5-1 with TRBJ2-1; TRBD2 matches 11 bases. The CDR3 runs 17 residues. Germline CDR1 reads SGHRS; CDR2 reads YFSETQ. The V gene end was trimmed by 3 bases and the J gene end by 8 bases; junction bases not matched to a gene: 13. The CDR3 loop reads CASSSPLSGGAGDEQFF. In DNA form, the CDR3 reads TGCGCCAGCAGCTCCCCCCTTAGCGGGGGGGCCGGGGATGAGCAGTTCTTC.

Ten or more counts support this clonotype. Since a much larger clone is just one base distant, this may be a read error. The CDR3 here is CASNLDTRLNTEAFF. In DNA form, the CDR3 reads TGTGCCAGCAACTTAGATACCAGGCTGAACACTGAAGCTTTCTTT. V and J are TRBV7-8 and TRBJ1-1; D unclear. The CDR3 contains 15 residues. CDR1 and CDR2 (germline): SGHVS, FQNEAQ.

As for this clonotype: It differs at one base from a far larger clone, so likely a read error. The CDR3 spells CASSLRTRYEQFF. As DNA, the CDR3 is TGTGCCAGCTCACTAAGGACCCGGTACGAGCAGTTCTTC. The genes are TRBV18 and TRBJ2-1; no reliable D call. V lost 4 bases to trimming and J lost 10 bases, with 14 bases between them. The germline gives CDR1 KGHSH, CDR2 LQKENI. This CDR3 region has 13 residues. The full variable domain, its missing parts supplied by reference TRBV18 and TRBJ2-1, is NAGVMQNPRHLVRRRGQEARLRCSPMKGHSHVYWYRQLPEEGLKFMVYLQKENIIDESGMPKERFSAEFPKEGPSILRIQQVVRGDSAAYFCASSLRTRYEQFFGPGTRLTVL.